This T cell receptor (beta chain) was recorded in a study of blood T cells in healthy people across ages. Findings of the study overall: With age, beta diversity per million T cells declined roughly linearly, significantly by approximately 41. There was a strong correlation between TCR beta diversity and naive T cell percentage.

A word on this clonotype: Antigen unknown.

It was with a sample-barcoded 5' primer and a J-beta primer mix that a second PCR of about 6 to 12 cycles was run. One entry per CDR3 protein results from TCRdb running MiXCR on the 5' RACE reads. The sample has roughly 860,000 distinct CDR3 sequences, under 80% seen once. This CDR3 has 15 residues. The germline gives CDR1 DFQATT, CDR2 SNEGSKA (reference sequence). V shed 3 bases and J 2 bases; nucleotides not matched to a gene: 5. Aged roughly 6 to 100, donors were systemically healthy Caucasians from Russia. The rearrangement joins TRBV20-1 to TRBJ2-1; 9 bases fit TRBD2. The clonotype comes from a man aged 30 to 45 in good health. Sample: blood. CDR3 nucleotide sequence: TGCAGTGCTAGCGCGCCTAGCGGGGCCTACAATGAGCAGTTCTTC. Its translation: CSASAPSGAYNEQFF.